This section outlines one T cell receptor (beta chain) sequence together with its context. Antigen: not known. These data originate in a study of beta chain features in type 1 diabetes. Study context: Examination of sorted cells across all samples involved 100 million or so cells.

V was shortened by 4 bases and J by 5 bases, with 12 bases between the two germline ends. Germline V gene data show CDR1 as SNHLY and CDR2 as FYNNEI. CDR3 length: 13 amino acids. A sort by CD45RO/CCR7/CD25/CD127/CD95/CD27 yielded CD4+ naive, central memory, regulatory and stem cell-like memory cells. The authors reverse transcribed all of the isolated RNA, so sequencing captured expressed TCRB transcripts. Clones were sequenced by immunoSEQ multiplex PCR, and TCRdb holds only the in-frame ones, with some missing. The sample yields fewer than 450,000 clones, 13% seen once. Study-wide results and limits: A moderate, significant TCRB CDR3 shortening appeared in type 1 diabetes across four CD4+ subsets. Comparison showed that naive, central memory and Treg TCRB repertoires appeared more similar among patients than among healthy donors.

The sample was naive CD4+ T cells from blood. The source of this sequence is a woman aged 18 to 35 with type 1 diabetes. The chain carries TRBV2 and TRBJ2-7, with a tentative D call TRBD2 (5 bases). In nucleotides, the CDR3 is TGTGCCAGCAGTGGGGCGGTCGGGGACGAGCAGTACTTC. Protein product: CASSGAVGDEQYF.